Each of the 2 T cell receptor beta chains below was sequenced from the same sample in a study of neurological immune-mediated disorders. One entry per CDR3 protein, called by TCRdb with MiXCR from the 5' RACE reads. There are 55,000 to 75,000 distinct CDR3 sequences in the sample; over 5% occur only once, and around 5.1% lies in the top ten. The sample consisted of PBMCs. All receptors derive from a human donor with multiple sclerosis. The donor label of this sample is uncertain.

At least ten counts were recorded for this clonotype. The chain employs TRBV20-1 and TRBJ2-1, with TRBD1 matching 8 bases. CDR3 length equals 15 residues. Germline V CDR1 and CDR2: DFQATT, SNEGSKA (reference sequence). After removal of 3 bases from V and 6 bases from J, the junction contained 10 bases not matched to a gene. CDR3 sequence (DNA): TGCAGTGCTAGCCTACCGACAGGGGTAGGCAATGAGCAGTTCTTC. Translation: CSASLPTGVGNEQFF.

This clonotype was detected many times. The chain combines TRBV5-1 with TRBJ2-7, with a possible D match to TRBD1 (5 bases). V was pared by 4 bases and J by 2 bases, with 10 bases between. CDR1 is SGHRS and CDR2 is YFSETQ in the germline V gene. The CDR3 loop spans 13 amino acids. The CDR3 coding sequence is TGCGCCAGCAGCGAACAGGTGGCCTACGAGCAGTACTTC. It yields the protein CASSEQVAYEQYF.